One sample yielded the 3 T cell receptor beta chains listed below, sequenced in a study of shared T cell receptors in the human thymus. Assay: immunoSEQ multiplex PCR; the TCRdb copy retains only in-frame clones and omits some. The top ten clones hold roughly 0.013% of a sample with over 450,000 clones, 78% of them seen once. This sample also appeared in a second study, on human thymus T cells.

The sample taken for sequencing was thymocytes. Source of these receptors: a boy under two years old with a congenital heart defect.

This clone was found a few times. DNA for the CDR3: TGTGCCAGCAGCTCTAGCGGAGACTACGAGCAGTACTTC. Translation gives CASSSSGDYEQYF. The chain combines TRBV2 with TRBJ2-7, with 7 bases identical to TRBD2. CDR1 is SNHLY, CDR2 FYNNEI, per germline. Trimming removed 6 bases from V and 3 bases from J; junction bases left unmatched: 5. The CDR3 covers 13 residues.

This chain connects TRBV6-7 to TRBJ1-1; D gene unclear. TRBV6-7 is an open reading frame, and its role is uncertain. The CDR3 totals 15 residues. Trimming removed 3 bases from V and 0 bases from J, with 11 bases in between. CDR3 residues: CASSYYSFMNTEAFF. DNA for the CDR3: TGTGCCAGCAGTTATTACAGCTTCATGAACACTGAAGCTTTCTTT.

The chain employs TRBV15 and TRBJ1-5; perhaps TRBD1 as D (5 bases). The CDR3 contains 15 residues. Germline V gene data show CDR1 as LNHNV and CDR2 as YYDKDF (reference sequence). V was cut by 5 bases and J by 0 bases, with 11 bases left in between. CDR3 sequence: CATSPGGVSNQPQHF. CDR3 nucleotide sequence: TGTGCCACCAGCCCTGGAGGGGTTAGCAATCAGCCCCAGCATTTT.